This T cell receptor beta chain was found in a study of blood T cell repertoires in COVID-19. Profiling relied on immunoSEQ multiplex PCR, and the TCRdb table lists in-frame clones only, not all of them. The sample includes approximately 170,000 clones, 70% to 90% of them seen just once. V gave up 4 bases and J gave up 9 bases; unmatched junction bases: 8. The CDR3 loop spans 15 amino acids. Looked up from germline, CDR1 is LGHNA and CDR2 is YNFKEQ. The TCR comes from an older woman with COVID-19, enrolled during active disease. The chain couples TRBV4-2 to TRBJ2-2; 10 bases are a match to TRBD1. The sample consisted of peripheral blood. The CDR3 coding sequence is TGTGCCAGCAGCCCCGGGACAGGGGCTATCCGGGAGCTGTTTTTT. This codes for CASSPGTGAIRELFF.